These 24 T cell receptor beta chains were all obtained from the same sample, sequenced in a study of PD-L1 blockade in urothelial cancer. Libraries were prepared by immunoSEQ multiplex PCR; TCRdb keeps only in-frame clonotypes and omits some of them. The sample shows 45,000 to 55,000 clones, 75% to 90% of them seen only once. This sample's time point: peripheral blood 6 weeks after treatment start. This sample comprised PBMCs, obtained around atezolizumab (anti-PD-L1) treatment. These TCRs come from a man aged 60-69 years with urothelial cancer.

The chain links TRBV2 to TRBJ1-4; D is uncertain. Germline assignment: CDR1 SNHLY and CDR2 FYNNEI. Trimming left V 4 bases short and J 4 bases short, with 7 bases between. The CDR3 runs 13 residues. The CDR3 coding sequence is TGTGCCAGCAGTGTTTCCTATAATGAAAAACTGTTTTTT. It encodes CASSVSYNEKLFF.

The chain uses TRBV28 and TRBJ2-3, with D perhaps matching TRBD2 (5 bases). Germline lookup yields CDR1 MDHEN and CDR2 SYDVKM. This CDR3 spans 15 amino acids. V dropped 6 bases and J dropped 3 bases, with 16 bases sitting between them. The CDR3 region is CASRGPPGGTDTQYF. CDR3 coding DNA: TGTGCCAGCAGGGGTCCGCCAGGCGGGACAGATACGCAGTATTTT.

In its sample, this clone was seen a few times. The chain uses TRBV4-2 and TRBJ1-1; D is possibly TRBD1 (6 bases). Trimming took 3 bases from V and 1 from J, leaving 18 bases between them. This CDR3 has 17 amino acids. Germline assignment: CDR1 LGHNA and CDR2 YNFKEQ. CDR3 in amino acids: CASSQSRGGVENTEAFF. CDR3 DNA sequence: TGTGCCAGCAGCCAGTCCAGAGGGGGGGTCGAGAACACTGAAGCTTTCTTT.

This sequence joins TRBV9 and TRBJ2-2; 11 nucleotides agree with TRBD2. This CDR3 spans 18 amino acids. Germline trimming cut 0 bases from V and 1 base from J; bases unmatched to any gene: 5. Per the germline V gene, CDR1 is SGDLS and CDR2 is YYNGEE. For the CDR3, the DNA is TGTGCCAGCAGCGTAGGACTAGCGGGGAATCTGAACACCGGGGAGCTGTTTTTT. Translation: CASSVGLAGNLNTGELFF.

J is TRBJ2-7 and V is TRBV11-2; possibly TRBD2 for D (6 bases). The V and J ends lost 3 bases and 0 bases respectively, with 15 bases between them. The CDR3 length is 16 residues. Per the germline V gene, CDR1 is SGHAT and CDR2 is FQNNGV. Written as DNA, the CDR3 is TGTGCCAGCAGCTTCGGAACCGGGACTCTCTCCTACGAGCAGTACTTC. Translated, it gives CASSFGTGTLSYEQYF.

This clone has only one observation. The rearrangement uses TRBV30 and TRBJ1-1; 10 nucleotides line up with TRBD1. Germline trimming cut 4 bases from V and 3 bases from J; bases unmatched to any gene: 8. The CDR3 length is 15 residues. Germline CDR1 reads GTSNPN; CDR2 reads SVGIG (reference sequence). The CDR3 DNA reads TGTGCCTGGACCCCTGGGGGACAGGGGTACACTGAAGCTTTCTTT. Its translation is CAWTPGGQGYTEAFF.

The J gene is TRBJ2-1, the V gene TRBV6-4; 13 bases agree with TRBD2. J was trimmed by 0 bases and V by 8 bases; bases with no gene match: 4. The CDR3 extends over 16 amino acids. The V gene's germline CDR1 is MRHNA and CDR2 SNTAGT. The CDR3 DNA is TGTGCCAGCGGACTAGCGGGGGTCATCTCCTACAATGAGCAGTTCTTC. This gives the protein CASGLAGVISYNEQFF.

The CDR3 loop is CASRILAGGYNEQFF. The DNA of the CDR3 is TGTGCCAGCAGGATCCTAGCGGGGGGTTACAATGAGCAGTTCTTC. V and J are TRBV7-9 and TRBJ2-1; TRBD2 matches at 11 bases. There are 15 residues in the CDR3. V lost 6 bases to trimming and J lost 4 bases; unmatched junction nucleotides: 5. In germline, CDR1 is SEHNR, CDR2 FQNEAQ (reference sequence).

Worth noting for this clone: An end of the junction differs from the germline gene, which may be a read error. The V and J genes are TRBV7-7 and TRBJ2-5; TRBD2 aligns across 14 bases. The CDR3 has 16 amino acids. The germline V gene has CDR1 SSHAT and CDR2 FNYEAQ (reference sequence). CDR3 nucleotides: TGTGCTAGCAGCCCGAGACTAGCGGGGGGGGAAGAGACCCAGTACTTC. Translation: CASSPRLAGGEETQYF.

This clone was counted once. The chain joins TRBV5-1 to TRBJ2-2; 8 bases align to TRBD1. J gave up 3 bases and V 0 bases, and 4 bases lay outside the gene matches. From germline, CDR1 is SGHRS and CDR2 YFSETQ. The CDR3 contains 16 residues. The CDR3 protein is CASSLAQGVDTGELFF. For the CDR3, the DNA is TGCGCCAGCAGCTTGGCACAGGGGGTGGACACCGGGGAGCTGTTTTTT.

The chain couples TRBV11-3 to TRBJ1-2, with 7 bases matching TRBD1. Germline-derived CDR1 and CDR2 are SGHNT and YENEEA. The CDR3 totals 14 residues. The V gene end was trimmed by 5 bases and the J gene end by 4 bases; junction bases not matched to a gene: 7. CDR3 region: CASSPGQTLYGYTF. The CDR3 nucleotides read TGTGCCAGCAGCCCGGGACAGACACTCTATGGCTACACCTTC.

The chain combines TRBV9 with TRBJ2-5; D possibly corresponds to TRBD2 (6 bases). V was cut by 1 base and J by 4 bases, with 11 bases left in between. This CDR3 has 14 residues. CDR1 SGDLS and CDR2 YYNGEE come from the germline V gene. As DNA, the CDR3 is TGTGCCAGCAGCGTAATCGGAGGGTCAGAGACCCAGTACTTC. Amino acids: CASSVIGGSETQYF.

A remark on this clone: The same CDR3 also results from other DNA sequences found in this sample. The chain has TRBV9 and TRBJ1-2; TRBD1 is a possible D gene (5 bases). Trimming removed 0 bases from V and 8 bases from J, with 14 bases in between. CDR1 is SGDLS and CDR2 is YYNGEE in the germline V gene. This CDR3 spans 14 amino acids. The CDR3 DNA is TGTGCCAGCAGCGTAGGAGTCAGGGAGGGAGGCTACACCTTC. Its translation: CASSVGVREGGYTF.

The chain recombines TRBV7-3 with TRBJ2-3, with 11 bases that match TRBD2. Germline assignment: CDR1 SGHTA and CDR2 FQGTGA. This CDR3 region has 16 residues. V lost 5 bases and J lost 6; bases outside the gene matches: 10. The CDR3 here is CASSRTLAGGRDTQYF. CDR3 nucleotides: TGTGCCAGCAGCCGTACCTTAGCGGGGGGGCGGGATACGCAGTATTTT.

The rearrangement uses TRBV5-1 and TRBJ1-1, with D unclear. The V gene lost 1 base and the J gene lost 1 base, with 11 bases spanning the gap. Germline loops: CDR1 SGHRS, CDR2 YFSETQ. This CDR3 has 15 residues. CDR3 region: CASSLYGRSNTEAFF. CDR3 bases: TGCGCCAGCAGCTTGTACGGCAGGTCGAACACTGAAGCTTTCTTT.

The chain employs TRBV7-8 and TRBJ1-5; D is uncertain. The CDR3 sequence is 15 residues long. Trimming took 1 base from V and 6 from J, leaving 13 bases between them. In germline, CDR1 is SGHVS, CDR2 FQNEAQ. The CDR3 bases are TGTGCCAGCAGCTTAGTTTGGGGTAGCGGTCAGCCCCAGCATTTT. It encodes CASSLVWGSGQPQHF.

The chain links TRBV19 to TRBJ1-2; D not resolved. CDR1 is LNHDA, CDR2 SQIVND, per germline (reference sequence). With 4 bases removed from V and 9 bases from J, the gap between germline ends came to 12 bases. There are 12 residues in the CDR3. The CDR3 sequence: CASSRPEWSYTF. The CDR3 region has the DNA TGTGCCAGTAGTAGGCCGGAGTGGAGCTACACCTTC.

This clone occurred a few times. This sequence joins TRBV19 and TRBJ1-2; TRBD1 might be the D (5 bases). The length of the CDR3 is 12 residues. Trimming cost V 10 bases and J 6 bases, with 15 bases left between them. CDR1 and CDR2 from the germline V gene are LNHDA and SQIVND (reference sequence). In nucleotides, the CDR3 is TGTGCCACAAACTACGGGGGGGATGGCTACACCTTC. Translating gives CATNYGGDGYTF.

The chain combines TRBV5-1 with TRBJ1-2; TRBD1 aligns across 9 bases. The germline gives CDR1 SGHRS, CDR2 YFSETQ. The CDR3 sequence is 16 residues long. V lost 0 bases to trimming and J lost 6 bases; unmatched junction nucleotides: 9. The CDR3 is CASSLVYRGRNDGYTF. CDR3 bases: TGCGCCAGCAGCTTGGTGTACAGGGGGCGGAACGATGGCTACACCTTC.

This chain joins TRBV19 and TRBJ2-7, with a possible D match to TRBD2 (6 bases). CDR3 size: 14 residues. Trimming removed 4 bases at V and 3 bases at J, with 13 bases between. The germline V gene encodes CDR1 LNHDA and CDR2 SQIVND (reference sequence). The CDR3: CASSSGTYLYEQYF. The CDR3 DNA reads TGTGCCAGTAGTAGCGGGACTTACCTCTACGAGCAGTACTTC. Looking up the rest from reference TRBV19 and TRBJ2-7 gives the full variable domain: DGGITQSPKYLFRKEGQNVTLSCEQNLNHDAMYWYRQDPGQGLRLIYYSQIVNDFQKGDIAEGYSVSREKKESFPLTVTSAQKNPTAFYLCASSSGTYLYEQYFGPGTRLTVT.

This clone was observed a few times. The genes are TRBV6-5 and TRBJ1-6; D is possibly TRBD1 (5 bases). Trimming left V 8 bases short and J 7 bases short, with 12 bases between. The CDR3 is 13 residues long. The germline V gene has CDR1 MNHEY and CDR2 SVGAGI. The CDR3 here is CASRRVPNSPLHF. The CDR3 nucleotides read TGTGCCAGCCGCAGGGTCCCAAATTCACCCCTCCACTTT.

The V and J genes are TRBV5-1 and TRBJ2-5, with 7 bases fitting TRBD1. This CDR3 has 15 amino acids. Losses at the gene ends were 4 bases for V and 1 base for J; bases not matched to a gene: 7. Germline loops: CDR1 SGHRS, CDR2 YFSETQ. CDR3 in amino acids: CASSIGTVRQETQYF. DNA for the CDR3: TGCGCCAGCAGCATCGGGACAGTCCGCCAAGAGACCCAGTACTTC.

The rearrangement links TRBV30 to TRBJ2-5; possibly TRBD1 for D (5 bases). With 2 bases removed from V and 5 bases from J, the gap between germline ends came to 9 bases. The CDR3 has 12 residues. Germline V gives CDR1 GTSNPN, CDR2 SVGIG (reference sequence). CDR3 sequence reads: CAWSQGEETQYF. In nucleotides, the CDR3 is TGTGCCTGGAGTCAGGGTGAGGAGACCCAGTACTTC.

This rearrangement joins TRBV5-1 to TRBJ1-1, with TRBD1 identical over 7 bases. There are 13 residues in the CDR3. V lost 4 bases, J lost 3 bases, and 3 bases stayed unmatched. Looked up from germline, CDR1 is SGHRS and CDR2 is YFSETQ. This CDR3 reads CASSNTGDTEAFF. The CDR3 DNA reads TGCGCCAGCAGCAACACAGGGGACACTGAAGCTTTCTTT.